Detailed here is one T cell receptor beta chain. By how much of the sample it makes up, this clonotype is large (0.1 to 1%). The clone's antigen remains unknown. No much larger clone is present one base from it, and per-base qualities are unavailable. This specimen's treatment or condition label, per the study, means: 10-day PBMC culture with coronavirus spike peptide pools or control peptides (ViraFEST assay). To expand antigen-specific T cells with peptide pools and then pick out the expanded clonotypes through TCR sequencing, the study relied on the ViraFEST assay. The convalescent patients' positive SARS-CoV-2 PCR tests were from March to December 2020, which was before the Alpha, Beta and Delta variants emerged in the United States. Each well held approximately 2 million PBMCs cultured in IMDM containing about 5% human AB serum and about 10 IU/ml IL-2, with around 9.7 ug/ml peptide pools added. Half of the culture medium was replaced with fresh IL-2-containing medium on days 3 and 7. After roughly nine days of culture, CD4+ T cells were isolated by negative selection using the EasySep CD4+ T cell isolation kit. PBMCs were separated from whole blood using Ficoll-Paque Plus gradient centrifugation and then either used fresh or cryopreserved at -140C. Triplicate wells were generally used for each culture condition.

This entry comes from a study of vaccination and CD4 T cells after COVID-19 (dated by TCRdb to the early 2020s). Regarding the research as a whole: Convalescent patients had a positive SARS-CoV-2 result on nasal swab PCR, and of these patients, several had mild disease and one had severe disease. Culture stimuli were overlapping spike peptide pools from SARS-CoV-2 and from the common cold coronaviruses HCoV-NL63, HCoV-OC43 and HCoV-229E. Control cultures received a CEFX viral epitope pool as the positive control, an HIV-1 Nef peptide pool as the negative control, or no peptide. The convalescent cohort comprised six males and four females, including two Hispanic individuals, seven Caucasians, two Asians and one multiracial person. The time from the second vaccine dose to post-vaccine blood sampling had a median of roughly 77 days and ranged from roughly 13 to 241 days. Post-COVID blood samples were collected from convalescent patients a median of roughly 100 days after diagnosis, with a range of roughly 35 to 161 days. The spike-specific CD4+ TCR repertoire was compared before and after mRNA vaccination in 10 COVID-19 convalescent patients and 4 infection-naive healthy vaccine recipients. Participants received two doses of either the Pfizer-BioNTech BNT162b2 vaccine (n=8) or the Moderna mRNA-1273 vaccine (n=2). Findings and caveats that apply to the study as a whole: Although the median number of SARS-CoV-2-reactive clonotypes went up from fewer than 25 after infection to roughly 40 after vaccination, the increase was not significant. Of the vaccine-specific clones in convalescent patients, 304 of 307, or nearly all, reacted only to SARS-CoV-2 spike and did not cross-react with common cold coronaviruses. Relatively few convalescent patients were included in the study, and early timepoints after natural infection were not analyzed. In convalescent patients, a median roughly 87% of post-vaccine SARS-CoV-2-reactive clones were detected only after vaccination, and vaccine-specific priming was suggested by this finding.

Trimming takes 5 bases from V and 5 bases from J, and the germline ends sit 10 bases apart. CDR1 DFQATT and CDR2 SNEGSKA were looked up in the germline V gene (reference sequence). The CDR3 numbers 12 residues from cysteine through phenylalanine. Of the read, only the CDR3 DNA is kept; its 36 bases are in frame from base 1. Library construction relied on PCR. At the Johns Hopkins FTIC core, DNA from the cultured CD4+ T cells underwent TCR sequencing with the Oncomine TCR Beta short-read assay. The QIAamp micro DNA kit was used to extract genomic DNA from the cultured CD4+ T cells. Oncomine TCR Beta libraries made from cultured CD4+ T cells were pooled using unique dual indexes and sequenced on an Illumina iSeq 100. As for the authors' bioinformatics: Non-productive sequences were removed, and CDR3s not starting with C, not ending with F or W, or shorter than 7 amino acids were discarded. Antigen-specific clonotypes were identified using the MANAFEST web application through comparison of peptide-stimulated wells with reference and other culture wells. To be called positive, a clone needed an FDR below 0.05, an odds ratio above 5, and a productive frequency above 0.1% in at least two of three replicate wells. A clonotype was classed as cross-reactive if the clonotype showed significant expansion both in SARS-CoV-2 spike wells and in at least one common cold coronavirus spike condition. CDR3 homology was assessed with Levenshtein distances (stringdist) and unrooted phylogenetic trees (ape) in R version 3.6.1. Starting from the raw public reads, TCRdb applied fastp trimming at Q25, assembled clones with MiXCR and retained in-frame beta chains. One record per CDR3 amino acid sequence lists the most common genes and DNA. The V and J calls and clone size are TCRdb's, not the authors'. The sample table shows about 6,800 distinct CDR3 sequences, and approximately 74% are seen once. The top ten clonotypes cover roughly 15% of the sample.

The specimen sequenced was CD4+ T cells from blood, cultured in vitro. This receptor was taken from a human donor who had recovered from COVID-19. The rearranged chain carries TRBV20-1 and TRBJ1-5; the best D guess is TRBD1, with 5 bases matching. CDR3 loop: CSADDRDQPQHF. The nucleotide sequence is given as TGCAGTGCTGACGACAGAGATCAGCCCCAGCATTTT.